Listed here are 21 T cell receptor beta chains from one sample, sequenced in a study of blood T cell repertoires in COVID-19. Sequencing was performed with immunoSEQ multiplex PCR; in TCRdb, only in-frame clones are kept and a portion is missing. Of tens of thousands of clones in the sample, about 80% were seen once. Sequencing used peripheral blood. The receptor set was obtained from a woman aged 70-85 years with acute or convalescent COVID-19.

This sequence joins TRBV5-4 and TRBJ2-3; 7 bases match TRBD2. The CDR3 totals 14 residues. Looked up from germline, CDR1 is SGHNT and CDR2 is YYREEE (reference sequence). V lost 4 bases to trimming and J lost 6 bases; unmatched junction nucleotides: 8. Here the CDR3 DNA reads TGTGCCAGCAGCGTGGGACTACGGTCCGATACGCAGTATTTT. It is translated as CASSVGLRSDTQYF.

The rearrangement joins TRBV13 to TRBJ1-2; TRBD1 aligns across 10 bases. Germline trimming cut 5 bases from V and 2 bases from J; bases unmatched to any gene: 11. Germline V gene sequence: CDR1 PRHDT, CDR2 FYEKMQ (reference sequence). This CDR3 has 17 amino acids. In DNA, the CDR3 is TGTGCCAGCAGCGCCTCCCCCGACAGGGGGCTAAACTATGGCTACACCTTC. Its protein product is CASSASPDRGLNYGYTF.

The table lists this clone with a count of one. This chain uses TRBV6-6 with TRBJ1-5; possibly TRBD1 for D (5 bases). V was cut by 0 bases and J by 7 bases, with 16 bases left in between. Per germline, CDR1 MNHNY and CDR2 SVGAGI (reference sequence). The length of the CDR3 is 16 residues. The CDR3 loop is CASSYSSGGGHQPQHF. Written as DNA, the CDR3 is TGTGCCAGCAGTTACTCGAGCGGGGGAGGGCACCAGCCCCAGCATTTT.

The chain links TRBV19 to TRBJ1-1; D is unresolved. Germline V lookup: CDR1 LNHDA, CDR2 SQIVND (reference sequence). There are 14 residues in the CDR3. Trimming removed 3 bases from V and 2 bases from J, with 10 bases in between. As DNA, the CDR3 is TGTGCCAGTAGTATGACAATCTCTAACACTGAAGCTTTCTTT. Its translation: CASSMTISNTEAFF.

This rearrangement joins TRBV5-4 to TRBJ2-7; the match to TRBD1 covers 9 bases. The V gene's germline CDR1 is SGHNT and CDR2 YYREEE (reference sequence). Trimming removed 4 bases from V and 0 bases from J; junction bases left unmatched: 5. This CDR3 spans 15 amino acids. CDR3 coding DNA: TGTGCCAGCAGCCCGGGACAGGGTTTCTCCTACGAGCAGTACTTC. Protein product: CASSPGQGFSYEQYF.

The chain uses TRBV5-1 and TRBJ2-1; 8 nucleotides agree with TRBD2. This CDR3 has 17 amino acids. With 0 bases clipped from V and 0 bases from J, the junction kept 5 bases outside the gene matches. Germline V lookup: CDR1 SGHRS, CDR2 YFSETQ. The chain's CDR3 is CASSLAPGTSSYNEQFF. In nucleotides, the CDR3 is TGCGCCAGCAGCTTGGCCCCCGGGACTAGCTCCTACAATGAGCAGTTCTTC.

This clone appeared a few times. The chain links TRBV15 to TRBJ2-3, with 7 bases matching TRBD1. Trimming at V came to 0 bases and at J to 2 bases, leaving 2 bases not matched to a gene. The CDR3 contains 15 residues. CDR1 is LNHNV and CDR2 is YYDKDF in the germline V gene (reference sequence). CDR3 sequence: CATSRERGLTDTQYF. In DNA form, the CDR3 reads TGTGCCACCAGCAGAGAGAGGGGGCTCACAGATACGCAGTATTTT.

The J gene is TRBJ2-5, the V gene TRBV4-2, with TRBD1 matching over 8 bases. The CDR3 is made up of 16 amino acids. Germline assignment: CDR1 LGHNA and CDR2 YNFKEQ. With 0 bases clipped from V and 5 bases from J, the junction kept 8 bases outside the gene matches. The CDR3 reads CASSQDRAGGGETQYF. CDR3 coding DNA: TGTGCCAGCAGCCAAGATAGGGCAGGGGGCGGTGAGACCCAGTACTTC.

V gene TRBV12-5 combines with J gene TRBJ2-3; 8 nucleotides match TRBD1. The CDR3 runs 14 residues. CDR1 is LGHNT and CDR2 is FRNRAP in the germline V gene. J was trimmed by 4 bases and V by 4 bases; bases with no gene match: 4. The CDR3 DNA follows: TGTGCTAGTGGTTCAGGACAGGGAGCAGATACGCAGTATTTT. Amino acid sequence: CASGSGQGADTQYF.

For the CDR3, the DNA is TGTGCCAGCTCGGGGGATGACACAGATACGCAGTATTTT. Protein product: CASSGDDTDTQYF. This rearrangement joins TRBV6-5 to TRBJ2-3; maybe TRBD2 (6 bases). This CDR3 comprises 13 residues. Germline CDR1 reads MNHEY; CDR2 reads SVGAGI. The V and J ends lost 8 bases and 2 bases respectively, with 11 bases between them.

This clone was found a few times. The rearrangement links TRBV27 to TRBJ2-7; 7 bases are shared with TRBD1. The trim removed 8 bases at V and 1 base at J, leaving 2 bases unmatched. Germline lookup yields CDR1 MNHEY and CDR2 SMNVEV (reference sequence). There are 12 residues in the CDR3. This CDR3 reads CASGDRSYEQYF. The DNA for the CDR3 is TGTGCCAGCGGGGACAGATCCTACGAGCAGTACTTC.

This chain links TRBV5-1 with TRBJ1-5; D gene unclear. Per the germline V gene, CDR1 is SGHRS and CDR2 is YFSETQ. This CDR3 contains 16 residues. Deletions cut 1 base from V and 8 bases from J, with 19 bases between. CDR3 sequence (DNA): TGCGCCAGCAGCTTGCTTGGGCGGGGAGGAAGGGAGCCCCAGCATTTT. Encoded protein: CASSLLGRGGREPQHF.

The rearrangement links TRBV28 to TRBJ2-1; the match to TRBD2 covers 11 bases. With V trimmed by 5 bases and J by 4 bases, 10 bases remained unmatched. This CDR3 comprises 17 residues. The germline V gene has CDR1 MDHEN and CDR2 SYDVKM. The CDR3: CASSPTRLAGLYNEQFF. CDR3 in DNA: TGTGCCAGCAGTCCGACTAGACTAGCGGGATTGTACAATGAGCAGTTCTTC.

This chain connects TRBV6-1 to TRBJ1-5; the D gene is possibly TRBD1 (5 bases). Trimming removed 3 bases at V and 5 bases at J, with 8 bases between. This CDR3 has 13 amino acids. Germline V gene sequence: CDR1 MNHNS, CDR2 SASEGT. The CDR3, as DNA: TGTGCCAGCAGTGAGACAGTTTATCAGCCCCAGCATTTT. The encoded protein is CASSETVYQPQHF.

J is TRBJ1-1 and V is TRBV11-2; no clear D gene. Trimming removed 3 bases from V and 0 bases from J, with 14 bases in between. Per germline, CDR1 SGHAT and CDR2 FQNNGV. This CDR3 contains 16 residues. The CDR3 bases are TGTGCCAGCAGCTTGACTGGGAAGCGGCTGAACACTGAAGCTTTCTTT. Translation gives CASSLTGKRLNTEAFF.

This clone was found once. The V gene is TRBV5-1, the J gene TRBJ1-2; maybe TRBD1 (6 bases). CDR3 length: 13 amino acids. Per germline, CDR1 SGHRS and CDR2 YFSETQ. The germline V and J ends were trimmed by 5 bases and 4 bases, with 12 bases remaining between them. For the CDR3, the DNA is TGCGCCAGCAGTCCCGACAGGACCTATGGCTACACCTTC. This gives the protein CASSPDRTYGYTF.

The chain is built from TRBV2 and TRBJ1-5, with 7 bases aligning to TRBD1. Trimming took 7 bases from V and 5 from J; bases not matched to a gene: 5. CDR1 and CDR2 from the germline V gene are SNHLY and FYNNEI. This CDR3 spans 13 amino acids. The CDR3 region is CASKAGGYQPQHF. The CDR3 DNA reads TGTGCCAGCAAGGCAGGGGGTTATCAGCCCCAGCATTTT.

The rearrangement joins TRBV10-3 to TRBJ2-7, with 8 bases matching TRBD2. Germline CDR1 ENHRY, CDR2 SYGVKD. This CDR3 has 13 amino acids. V trimming: 4 bases; J trimming: 4 bases; junction bases outside the gene matches: 3. The CDR3 is CAISGREGYEQYF. DNA for the CDR3: TGTGCCATCAGTGGCCGGGAGGGGTACGAGCAGTACTTC.

In this sample, this clone turned up a few times. The gene calls are TRBV7-2 and TRBJ2-5; unclear D gene. The CDR3 length is 13 residues. Germline lookup yields CDR1 SGHTA and CDR2 FQGNSA. Deletions cut 2 bases from V and 3 bases from J, with 7 bases between. The CDR3 DNA reads as TGTGCCAGCAGCTTAAACAAGAAAGAGACCCAGTACTTC. Amino acids: CASSLNKKETQYF.

The genes are TRBV1 and TRBJ1-1; the D call in the table, TRBD1, was not verified against the DNA. TRBV1 is assigned pseudogene status. This CDR3 is 15 amino acids long. The DNA for the CDR3 is TGCACCAGCAGCCCTGAGGCCAGGGTGAACACTGAAGCTTTCTTT. Protein product: CTSSPEARVNTEAFF.

The chain is built from TRBV24-1 and TRBJ2-1; 8 bases are shared with TRBD1. The CDR3 consists of 15 residues. The germline V gene encodes CDR1 KGHDR and CDR2 SFDVKD. J was trimmed by 10 bases and V by 7 bases; bases with no gene match: 14. The CDR3 DNA follows: TGTGCCACCAGCCCGGGACAGGCATCCTCGGGAGAGCAGTTCTTC. This codes for CATSPGQASSGEQFF.